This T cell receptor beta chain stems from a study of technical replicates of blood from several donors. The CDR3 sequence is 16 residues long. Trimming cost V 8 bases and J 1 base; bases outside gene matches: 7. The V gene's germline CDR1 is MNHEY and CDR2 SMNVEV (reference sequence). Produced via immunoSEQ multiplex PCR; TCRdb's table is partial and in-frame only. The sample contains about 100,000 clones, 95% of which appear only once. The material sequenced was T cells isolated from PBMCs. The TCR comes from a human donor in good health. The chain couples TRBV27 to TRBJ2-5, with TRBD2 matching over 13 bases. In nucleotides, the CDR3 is TGTGCCAGCGCGGGACTAGCGGGACTAGGCCAAGAGACCCAGTACTTC. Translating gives CASAGLAGLGQETQYF.